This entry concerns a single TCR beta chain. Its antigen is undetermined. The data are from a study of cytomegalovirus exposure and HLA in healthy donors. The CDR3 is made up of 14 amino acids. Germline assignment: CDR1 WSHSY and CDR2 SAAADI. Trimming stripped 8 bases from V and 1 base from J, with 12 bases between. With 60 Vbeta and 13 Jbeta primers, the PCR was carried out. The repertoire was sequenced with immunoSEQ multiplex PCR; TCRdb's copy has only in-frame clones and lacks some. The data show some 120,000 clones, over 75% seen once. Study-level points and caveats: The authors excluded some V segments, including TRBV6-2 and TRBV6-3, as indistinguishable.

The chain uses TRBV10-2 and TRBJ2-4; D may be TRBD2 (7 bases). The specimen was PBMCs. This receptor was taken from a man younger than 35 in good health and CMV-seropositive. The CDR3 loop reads CASEWGGAKNIQYF. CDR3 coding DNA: TGCGCCAGCGAGTGGGGGGGCGCCAAAAACATTCAGTACTTC.